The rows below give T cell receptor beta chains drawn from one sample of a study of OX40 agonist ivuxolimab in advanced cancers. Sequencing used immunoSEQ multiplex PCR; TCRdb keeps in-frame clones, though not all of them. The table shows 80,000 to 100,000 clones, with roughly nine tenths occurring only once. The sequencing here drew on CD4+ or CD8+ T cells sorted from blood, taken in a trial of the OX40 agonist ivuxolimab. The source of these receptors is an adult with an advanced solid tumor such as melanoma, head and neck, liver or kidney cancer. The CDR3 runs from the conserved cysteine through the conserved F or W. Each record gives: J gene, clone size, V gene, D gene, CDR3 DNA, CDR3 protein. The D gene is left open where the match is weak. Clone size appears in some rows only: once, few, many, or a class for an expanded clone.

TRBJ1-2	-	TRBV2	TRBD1	TGTGCCAGCAGTCCGGGACAGGGATACTATGGCTACACCTTC	CASSPGQGYYGYTF
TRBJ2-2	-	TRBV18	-	TGTGCCAGCTCGCCACAAGCCGGGACCGCGAACACCGGGGAGCTGTTTTTT	CASSPQAGTANTGELFF
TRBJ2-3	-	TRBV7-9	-	TGTGCCAGCAGCTTAGAAATTGATACGCAGTATTTT	CASSLEIDTQYF
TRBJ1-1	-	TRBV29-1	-	TGCAGCGTTCAAATTGGACCCTCCACCCCCCGTGAAGCTTTCTTT	CSVQIGPSTPREAFF
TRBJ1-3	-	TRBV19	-	TGTGCCAGTAGTATAAAGGACTCTGGAAACACCATATATTTT	CASSIKDSGNTIYF
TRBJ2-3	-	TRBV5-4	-	TGTGCCAGCAGCTCCGCAGCGAGAGGCACAGATACGCAGTATTTT	CASSSAARGTDTQYF
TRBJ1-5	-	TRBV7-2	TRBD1	TGTGCCAGCAGCCCACAGGGGGTAAGCAATCAGCCCCAGCATTTT	CASSPQGVSNQPQHF
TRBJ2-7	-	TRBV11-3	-	TGTGCCAGCAGCTTAGAAGGGCCAGGGGTTTACGAGCAGTACTTC	CASSLEGPGVYEQYF
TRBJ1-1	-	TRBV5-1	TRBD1	TGCGCCAGCAGCCTGTGGACAGGGGGAAAACCGAACACTGAAGCTTTCTTT	CASSLWTGGKPNTEAFF
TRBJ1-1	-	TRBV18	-	TGTGCCAGCTCCTCCGGGACAACGAACACTGAAGCTTTCTTT	CASSSGTTNTEAFF
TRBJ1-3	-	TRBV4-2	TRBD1	TGTGCCAGCAGCCAACCCGGGACAGGTTACGCTGGGAAGCTGGGAAACACCATATATTTT	CASSQPGTGYAGKLGNTIYF
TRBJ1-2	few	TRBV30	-	TGTGCCTGGAGGGGGGGGCCCGTCGCTTATGGCTACACCTTC	CAWRGGPVAYGYTF
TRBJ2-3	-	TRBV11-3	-	TGTGCCAGCAGCTTAGATAGCGGCACAGATACGCAGTATTTT	CASSLDSGTDTQYF
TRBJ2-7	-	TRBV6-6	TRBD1	TGTGCCAGCAGCCGCGATCAGGGGGCGGGCGAGCAGTACTTC	CASSRDQGAGEQYF
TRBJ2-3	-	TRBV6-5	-	TGTGCCAGCATGGCAGATACGCAGTATTTT	CASMADTQYF
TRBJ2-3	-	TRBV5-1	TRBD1	TGCGCCAGCAGCTTGGCCCCCACAGGGGGCGTGCGGACAGATACGCAGTATTTT	CASSLAPTGGVRTDTQYF
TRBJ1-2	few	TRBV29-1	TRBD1	TGCAGCGCCCTAGGGGGACAGGGCCTTGGAGGCTACACCTTC	CSALGGQGLGGYTF
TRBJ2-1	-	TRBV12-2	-	TGTGCAAGTCGCCGAAGCGGGAGGATATACAATGAGCAGTTCTTC	CASRRSGRIYNEQFF
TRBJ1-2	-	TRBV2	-	TGTGCCAGCAGTCCGGCAGAGGGCTATGGCTACACCTTC	CASSPAEGYGYTF
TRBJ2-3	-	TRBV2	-	TGTGCCAGCCTCACCGTTCAGGGGATCCCAGATACGCAGTATTTT	CASLTVQGIPDTQYF
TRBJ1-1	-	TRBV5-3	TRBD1	TGTGCCAGAAGCCCGGACAGGGTACAGGGAATATATAACACTGAAGCTTTCTTT	CARSPDRVQGIYNTEAFF
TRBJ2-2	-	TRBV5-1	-	TGCGCCAGCAGAACAGTATTAACCGGGGAGCTGTTTTTT	CASRTVLTGELFF
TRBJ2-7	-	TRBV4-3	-	TGCGCCAGCAGCCAAGGGAGGCAAATCTACGAGCAGTACTTC	CASSQGRQIYEQYF
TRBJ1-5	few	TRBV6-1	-	TGTGCCAGCATGTCATTCTCAGGGAATCAGCCCCAGCATTTT	CASMSFSGNQPQHF
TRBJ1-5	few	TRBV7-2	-	TGTGCCAGCAGCTTCCAGGGCAATCAGCCCCAGCATTTT	CASSFQGNQPQHF
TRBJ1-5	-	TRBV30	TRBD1	TGTGCCTGGAGCCCCAGGACAGGGGGTCGTCAGCCCCAGCATTTT	CAWSPRTGGRQPQHF
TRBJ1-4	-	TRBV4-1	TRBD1	TGCGCCAGCAGCCAAGGGCGACAGGGTAGGGAAAAACTGTTTTTT	CASSQGRQGREKLFF
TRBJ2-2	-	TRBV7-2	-	TGTGCCAGCAGACCCCACAGGGCCACCGGGGAGCTGTTTTTT	CASRPHRATGELFF
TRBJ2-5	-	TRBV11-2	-	TGTGCCAGCAGTTTCACTACCGGCTTACGGTACTTC	CASSFTTGLRYF
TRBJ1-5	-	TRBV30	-	TGTGCCTGGAGTCGTCTAGGTAGTAGTCAGCCCCAGCATTTT	CAWSRLGSSQPQHF
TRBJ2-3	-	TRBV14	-	TGTGCCAGCAGCCAAGTGGGGGGATCGGGAGTCACAGATACGCAGTATTTT	CASSQVGGSGVTDTQYF
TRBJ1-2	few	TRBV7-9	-	TGTGCCAGCAGCATAGACAGCCGAGGCTACACCTTC	CASSIDSRGYTF
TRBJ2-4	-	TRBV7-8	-	TGTGCCAGCAGCTTAAAGATTCTTTCGGCCAAAAACATTCAGTACTTC	CASSLKILSAKNIQYF
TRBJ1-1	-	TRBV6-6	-	TGTGCCAGCAGCCGCAGGGTTGAAGCTTTCTTT	CASSRRVEAFF
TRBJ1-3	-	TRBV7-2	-	TGTGCCAGCAGCTTAGCGGGGAGTCGGGGGAACTCTGGAAACACCATATATTTT	CASSLAGSRGNSGNTIYF
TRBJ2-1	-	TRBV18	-	TGTGCCAGCTCACCGGTGGAAGGTTCCTACAATGAGCAGTTCTTC	CASSPVEGSYNEQFF
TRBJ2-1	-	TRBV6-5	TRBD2	TGTGCCAGCAGACCAGCGGGATTCTACAATGAGCAGTTCTTC	CASRPAGFYNEQFF
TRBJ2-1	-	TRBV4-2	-	TGTGCCAGCGCTATAGGAGGTAGCCGTAACCTAAACAATGAGCAGTTCTTC	CASAIGGSRNLNNEQFF
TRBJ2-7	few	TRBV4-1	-	TGCGCCAGCAGCCCAGGGTTGTCCTACGAGCAGTACTTC	CASSPGLSYEQYF
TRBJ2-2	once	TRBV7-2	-	TGTGCCAGCAGATTACCAAATTCTGGGGGGGAGCTGTTTTTT	CASRLPNSGGELFF
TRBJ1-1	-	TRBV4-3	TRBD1	TGCGCCAGCAGCCAAGAGGGGACAGGGTGGACTGAAGCTTTCTTT	CASSQEGTGWTEAFF
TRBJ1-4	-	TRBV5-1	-	TGCGCCAGCAGCTTGGAGGGGCTGCAGAATGAAAAACTGTTTTTT	CASSLEGLQNEKLFF
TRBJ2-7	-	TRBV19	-	TGTGCCAGTTCTGGGCTAGCTGGCTCCTACGAGCAGTACTTC	CASSGLAGSYEQYF
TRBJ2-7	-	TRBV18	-	TGTGCCAGCTCACCACTCCCCTTCTCCTACGAGCAGTACTTC	CASSPLPFSYEQYF
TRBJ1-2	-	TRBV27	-	TGTGCCAGCAGTTTATCCACGTTGGGGAACTATGGCTACACCTTC	CASSLSTLGNYGYTF
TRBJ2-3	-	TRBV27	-	TGTGCCAGCAGTTTCCGGGAGAGGAAAACAGATACGCAGTATTTT	CASSFRERKTDTQYF
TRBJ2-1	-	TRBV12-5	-	TGTGCTAGTGGTCTTTTAGCGCAAGCCTCCTACAATGAGCAGTTCTTC	CASGLLAQASYNEQFF